Following are 27 T cell receptor beta chains from one sample sequenced in a study of shared clonotypes between healthy human individuals. The repertoire was sequenced with immunoSEQ multiplex PCR; TCRdb's copy has only in-frame clones and lacks some. This sample has about 1 million clones; about 77% occur once, and the top ten carry over 1.3%. The specimen was memory CD4+ T cells sorted from blood. The subset was: CD45RA-negative fraction. These TCRs come from a young man in good health.

This rearrangement joins TRBV9 to TRBJ2-1; D is possibly TRBD2 (6 bases). Trimming cost V 4 bases and J 5 bases, with 19 bases left between them. Germline assignment: CDR1 SGDLS and CDR2 YYNGEE. CDR3 length: 16 amino acids. CDR3 in DNA: TGTGCCAGCAGCCCCCGGGGGACGGAGACCGACAATGAGCAGTTCTTC. Translated: CASSPRGTETDNEQFF.

The chain carries TRBV2 and TRBJ1-1, with 10 bases aligning to TRBD1. Looked up from germline, CDR1 is SNHLY and CDR2 is FYNNEI. Trimming took 3 bases from V and 4 from J; bases not matched to a gene: 5. This CDR3 is built from 15 residues. The CDR3 coding sequence is TGTGCCAGCAGTGATCTGGGACAGGGGAGCACTGAAGCTTTCTTT. This gives the protein CASSDLGQGSTEAFF.

J is TRBJ1-1 and V is TRBV30, with 10 nucleotides matching TRBD1. This CDR3 is built from 15 residues. Germline V gene sequence: CDR1 GTSNPN, CDR2 SVGIG (reference sequence). The junction had 6 bases not matched to a gene; V was cut back by 1 base and J by 4 bases. The CDR3 loop is CAWSAPGTGATEAFF. The DNA for the CDR3 is TGTGCCTGGAGTGCCCCCGGGACAGGGGCCACTGAAGCTTTCTTT.

This clone has only a few counts. The CDR3 DNA sequence: TGTGCCATCAGCCCGGACAGGGGATATGGCTACACCTTC. Its protein product is CAISPDRGYGYTF. J is TRBJ1-2 and V is TRBV10-3; 9 positions match TRBD1. The CDR3 spans 13 residues. CDR1 and CDR2 from the germline V gene are ENHRY and SYGVKD. Trimming cost V 6 bases and J 5 bases; bases outside gene matches: 4.

The chain uses TRBV5-4 and TRBJ1-2, with D possibly TRBD1 on 5 matching bases. This CDR3 region has 13 residues. Germline V gene lookup returns CDR1 SGHNT and CDR2 YYREEE (reference sequence). Trimming left V 0 bases short and J 3 bases short, with 6 bases between. CDR3 protein: CASSLGGDYGYTF. The DNA of the CDR3 is TGTGCCAGCAGCTTGGGAGGGGACTATGGCTACACCTTC.

The rearrangement joins TRBV6-5 to TRBJ2-1; D unclear. Germline V lookup: CDR1 MNHEY, CDR2 SVGAGI. Trimming shortened V by 7 bases and J by 5 bases, and 6 bases separated the two germline ends. The CDR3 spans 11 residues. The CDR3 nucleotides read TGTGCCAGCAAAGGGAACAATGAGCAGTTCTTC. Its protein product is CASKGNNEQFF.

This clone turned up a few times. The chain recombines TRBV15 with TRBJ1-6, with D perhaps matching TRBD1 (5 bases). This CDR3 comprises 15 residues. Trimming removed 3 bases from V and 5 bases from J, with 11 bases in between. Germline V gene sequence: CDR1 LNHNV, CDR2 YYDKDF (reference sequence). The CDR3 DNA follows: TGTGCCACCAGCAGGCTCGGGGGGAATAATTCACCCCTCCACTTT. Translation: CATSRLGGNNSPLHF.

This clone was observed a few times. The rearrangement links TRBV18 to TRBJ1-5; D is ambiguous. V dropped 6 bases and J dropped 7 bases, with 13 bases sitting between them. The CDR3 runs 13 residues. Germline-derived CDR1 and CDR2 are KGHSH and LQKENI. The CDR3 DNA sequence: TGTGCCAGCTCGCTACGGCTGGAACAGCCCCAGCATTTT. Translation gives CASSLRLEQPQHF.

The J gene is TRBJ2-5, the V gene TRBV5-1, with TRBD2 identical over 9 bases. The J segment lost 4 bases and the V segment lost 1 base, leaving 5 bases of the junction unmatched. Germline CDR1 is SGHRS and CDR2 is YFSETQ. The CDR3 contains 15 residues. The CDR3 here is CASSLLGSGRETQYF. CDR3 nucleotides: TGCGCCAGCAGCTTGCTGGGTAGCGGGAGAGAGACCCAGTACTTC.

Details on this clone: This specimen includes other DNA sequences encoding the same CDR3. This chain links TRBV6-6 with TRBJ2-5; the D gene is possibly TRBD2 (6 bases). CDR1 and CDR2 from the germline V gene are MNHNY and SVGAGI (reference sequence). Between the trimmed V and J ends, which lost 0 bases and 5 bases, there was a span of 10 bases. The CDR3 has 14 amino acids. The CDR3 here is CASSYSGGSETQYF. CDR3 DNA: TGTGCCAGCAGTTACTCGGGGGGTTCGGAGACCCAGTACTTC.

This chain uses TRBV9 with TRBJ2-7; the D gene is possibly TRBD1 (5 bases). V was pared by 3 bases and J by 9 bases, with 19 bases between. Germline CDR1 is SGDLS and CDR2 is YYNGEE. The CDR3 length is 14 residues. The CDR3 DNA sequence: TGTGCCAGCAGCGCCCAGGGTAGCCTACGAGGGCAGTACTTC. It translates to CASSAQGSLRGQYF.

The chain carries TRBV11-2 and TRBJ1-6; the D is unclear. Looked up from germline, CDR1 is SGHAT and CDR2 is FQNNGV. V dropped 3 bases and J dropped 7 bases, with 10 bases sitting between them. The CDR3 is made up of 14 amino acids. CDR3 sequence: CASSFEAPNSPLHF. DNA for the CDR3: TGTGCCAGCAGCTTCGAGGCGCCCAATTCACCCCTCCACTTT. The full variable domain, rest sourced from reference TRBV11-2 and TRBJ1-6, is EAGVAQSPRYKIIEKRQSVAFWCNPISGHATLYWYQQILGQGPKLLIQFQNNGVVDDSQLPKDRFSAERLKGVDSTLKIQPAKLEDSAVYLCASSFEAPNSPLHFGNGTRLTVT.

This clone appeared a single time. Compared with germline, one end of the junction differs, possibly owing to a read error. The chain links TRBV7-9 to TRBJ2-5, with D perhaps matching TRBD2 (5 bases). The CDR3 runs 13 residues. Looked up from germline, CDR1 is SEHNR and CDR2 is FQNEAQ (reference sequence). The CDR3 protein is CASSVAAGETQYF. The CDR3 nucleotides read TGTGCCAGCAGCGTAGCCGCGGGAGAGACCCAGTACTTC.

This clone was counted many times. V and J are TRBV5-6 and TRBJ2-5; TRBD1 agrees at 7 bases. After removal of 1 base from V and 7 bases from J, the junction contained 13 bases not matched to a gene. Germline V gene sequence: CDR1 SGHDT, CDR2 YYEEEE. The CDR3 contains 16 residues. In DNA form, the CDR3 reads TGTGCCAGCAGCTTGAGGGACAGCTTTTTCAAGGGGACCCAGTACTTC. Translation: CASSLRDSFFKGTQYF.

The chain couples TRBV28 to TRBJ2-7, with 7 bases aligning to TRBD1. The CDR3 is made up of 15 amino acids. The germline V gene has CDR1 MDHEN and CDR2 SYDVKM. The trim removed 6 bases at V and 5 bases at J, leaving 13 bases unmatched. The DNA for the CDR3 is TGTGCCAGCAGCCTTACAGGGGTCCGGGTTAACGAGCAGTACTTC. Protein product: CASSLTGVRVNEQYF.

The chain combines TRBV11-2 with TRBJ1-5; D is possibly TRBD1 (6 bases). The V gene lost 4 bases and the J gene lost 1 base, with 17 bases spanning the gap. Germline values: CDR1 SGHAT, CDR2 FQNNGV. The CDR3 length is 17 residues. The CDR3 protein is CASSSRVGGASNQPQHF. The CDR3 DNA is TGTGCCAGCAGCTCTAGAGTTGGGGGGGCGAGCAATCAGCCCCAGCATTTT. The whole variable domain, remainder taken from reference TRBV11-2 and TRBJ1-5, is EAGVAQSPRYKIIEKRQSVAFWCNPISGHATLYWYQQILGQGPKLLIQFQNNGVVDDSQLPKDRFSAERLKGVDSTLKIQPAKLEDSAVYLCASSSRVGGASNQPQHFGDGTRLSIL.

This clone was seen many times. This sequence joins TRBV7-6 and TRBJ1-5; D is unclear. V gave up 5 bases and J gave up 3 bases, with 8 bases separating them. The CDR3 length is 13 residues. Germline V CDR1 and CDR2: SGHVS, FNYEAQ. The chain's CDR3 is CASSRESNQPQHF. DNA of the CDR3: TGTGCCAGCAGCCGAGAATCCAATCAGCCCCAGCATTTT. Full variable domain (remainder filled in from reference TRBV7-6 and TRBJ1-5): GAGVSQSPRYKVTKRGQDVALRCDPISGHVSLYWYRQALGQGPEFLTYFNYEAQQDKSGLPNDRFSAERPEGSISTLTIQRTEQRDSAMYRCASSRESNQPQHFGDGTRLSIL.

The chain links TRBV9 to TRBJ2-4; 8 positions match TRBD1. This CDR3 contains 12 residues. V dropped 3 bases and J dropped 13; count of bases not matched to a gene: 6. In germline, CDR1 is SGDLS, CDR2 YYNGEE. CDR3 bases: TGTGCCAGCAGCGATGCTACAGGGGGACAGTACTTC. This translates into CASSDATGGQYF.

The genes are TRBV5-1 and TRBJ2-2; D is unresolved. The V and J ends lost 0 bases and 1 base respectively, with 7 bases between them. The CDR3 runs to 15 residues. CDR1 and CDR2 from the germline V gene are SGHRS and YFSETQ. The CDR3 loop reads CASSLASQNTGELFF. The CDR3 region has the DNA TGCGCCAGCAGCTTGGCCTCGCAGAACACCGGGGAGCTGTTTTTT. The full variable domain, with the rest looked up from reference TRBV5-1 and TRBJ2-2, is KAGVTQTPRYLIKTRGQQVTLSCSPISGHRSVSWYQQTPGQGLQFLFEYFSETQRNKGNFPGRFSGRQFSNSRSEMNVSTLELGDSALYLCASSLASQNTGELFFGEGSRLTVL.

The chain combines TRBV5-1 with TRBJ2-3, with 10 bases fitting TRBD1. Germline assignment: CDR1 SGHRS and CDR2 YFSETQ. The CDR3 covers 15 residues. Germline trimming cut 4 bases from V and 5 bases from J; bases unmatched to any gene: 7. The CDR3 coding sequence is TGCGCCAGCAGCGCAGGACAGGGGGTAGTAGATACGCAGTATTTT. Translation: CASSAGQGVVDTQYF. The full variable domain, rest sourced from reference TRBV5-1 and TRBJ2-3, is KAGVTQTPRYLIKTRGQQVTLSCSPISGHRSVSWYQQTPGQGLQFLFEYFSETQRNKGNFPGRFSGRQFSNSRSEMNVSTLELGDSALYLCASSAGQGVVDTQYFGPGTRLTVL.

For this clone: Relative to the germline gene, one junction end is altered; a read error may explain this. The CDR3 region has the DNA TGTGCCAGCAGCCCCCGGATAACTGACCACGCCACCTTT. It encodes CASSPRITDHATF. The gene calls are TRBV7-2 and TRBJ1-4; unclear D gene. The CDR3 has 13 residues. Per germline, CDR1 SGHTA and CDR2 FQGNSA.

This chain's CDR3 is CASSPSATVNEQFF. The CDR3 DNA reads as TGTGCCAGCAGCCCTAGCGCAACCGTCAATGAGCAGTTCTTC. The V gene is TRBV7-2, the J gene TRBJ2-1, with D possibly TRBD2 on 6 matching bases. The germline V gene has CDR1 SGHTA and CDR2 FQGNSA. V was clipped by 5 bases and J by 6 bases, with 14 bases between them. The CDR3 is 14 amino acids.

This clone was observed a single time. The V gene is TRBV2, the J gene TRBJ1-1; TRBD1 matches at 9 bases. The CDR3 totals 15 residues. Germline lookup yields CDR1 SNHLY and CDR2 FYNNEI. V dropped 6 bases and J dropped 11; count of bases not matched to a gene: 16. CDR3 protein: CASSQRGQGLGVAFF. DNA for the CDR3: TGTGCCAGCAGCCAAAGGGGACAGGGCCTGGGGGTGGCTTTCTTT.

This sequence joins TRBV18 and TRBJ1-6; D might be TRBD1 (6 bases). The CDR3 is 14 residues long. V lost 3 bases and J lost 8, with 11 bases in between. Germline CDR1 and CDR2: KGHSH and LQKENI. The CDR3 is CASSPTGKDSPLHF. The CDR3, as DNA: TGTGCCAGCTCACCCACAGGGAAGGATTCACCCCTCCACTTT.

The genes are TRBV2 and TRBJ2-5; TRBD1 aligns across 12 bases. V was clipped by 6 bases and J by 7 bases; unmatched bases: 3. Germline assignment: CDR1 SNHLY and CDR2 FYNNEI. CDR3 length: 13 residues. The CDR3 sequence is CASRGQGAGTQYF. The CDR3 DNA reads TGTGCCAGCAGGGGACAGGGGGCCGGGACCCAGTACTTC.

This rearrangement joins TRBV5-1 to TRBJ1-2; TRBD1 aligns across 8 bases. The germline V gene encodes CDR1 SGHRS and CDR2 YFSETQ. V was clipped by 5 bases and J by 7 bases; unmatched bases: 13. This CDR3 spans 15 amino acids. The CDR3 coding sequence is TGCGCCAGCAGTACCCAGGGGGCGAGTTTGGTTGGCTACACCTTC. It codes for CASSTQGASLVGYTF. The variable domain in full, completed from reference TRBV5-1 and TRBJ1-2, reads KAGVTQTPRYLIKTRGQQVTLSCSPISGHRSVSWYQQTPGQGLQFLFEYFSETQRNKGNFPGRFSGRQFSNSRSEMNVSTLELGDSALYLCASSTQGASLVGYTFGSGTRLTVV.

This clone was picked up a small number of times. The chain has TRBV15 and TRBJ2-1; 10 bases line up with TRBD2. The CDR3 is made up of 15 amino acids. CDR1 and CDR2 (germline): LNHNV, YYDKDF (reference sequence). J lost 16 bases, V lost 0 bases, and 12 bases had no gene match. The CDR3 DNA reads as TGTGCCACCAGCAGAGATGGGAGCGAGCGGGGGGGCACTTTCTTC. The encoded protein is CATSRDGSERGGTFF.